What follows is one T cell receptor (beta chain) and its context. Its antigen is as yet unknown. Germline loops: CDR1 SEHNR, CDR2 FQNEAQ (reference sequence). The CDR3 length is 13 residues. Trimming left V 2 bases short and J 7 bases short, with 9 bases between. Using immunoSEQ multiplex PCR, the repertoire was profiled, and TCRdb retains in-frame clones only, with some absent. The data show approximately 51,000 clones, around 82% seen once. This sample is drawn from a study of OX40 agonist ivuxolimab in advanced cancers. Across the whole study: Eligibility admitted prior anti-PD-1, anti-PD-L1 or anti-CTLA-4 therapy; 30% to 40% had some.

General study findings and limits: Both CD4+ and CD8+ T cell populations in blood had undergone clonal expansion by week 6 at 0.1 to 3.0 mg/kg.

The input for sequencing was CD4+ or CD8+ T cells sorted from blood, taken in a trial of the OX40 agonist ivuxolimab. This TCR derives from an adult with an advanced solid tumor such as melanoma, head and neck, liver or kidney cancer. The chain employs TRBV7-9 and TRBJ2-1; D is ambiguous. The CDR3 is CASSLKVTNEQFF. The CDR3 DNA reads as TGTGCCAGCAGCTTAAAAGTCACGAATGAGCAGTTCTTC.